Below, 18 T cell receptor beta chains from the same sample are listed, as sequenced in a study of circulating CD8 cells and anti-PD-1 response in melanoma. Live CD3+CD8+TCRalphabeta+ cells were sorted into four subsets by PD-1 and/or TIGIT. The QIAseq Immune Repertoire TCR panel built the libraries from approximately 15 ng of total RNA. TCRdb itself ran the reads through MiXCR, one entry per CDR3 protein. The sample gives over 150 distinct CDR3 sequences, roughly 8% of which show up once; roughly two thirds is in the top ten. The material was CD8+ T cells from PBMCs, obtained at baseline or after one month of anti-PD-1 therapy (not recorded which). The receptors here all came from a human donor with melanoma.

Remarks on this clonotype: A far more abundant clone sits one base away, making this likely a read error. V is TRBV27 and J is TRBJ2-1, with 8 bases that match TRBD2. CDR3 size: 16 residues. Germline trimming cut 6 bases from V and 13 bases from J; bases unmatched to any gene: 20. The V gene's germline CDR1 is MNHEY and CDR2 SMNVEV (reference sequence). CDR3 DNA sequence: TGTGCCAGCAGCCAAGGACTAGCCGGATTGGAGGAGACCCAGTTCTTC. Protein product: CASSQGLAGLEETQFF.

This clonotype is categorized as medium-sized (0.01 to 0.1%). A much larger clone lies a single base off, so this may be a read error. The J gene is TRBJ2-7, the V gene TRBV2; 7 bases align to TRBD1. V dropped 5 bases and J dropped 0; count of bases not matched to a gene: 13. Looked up from germline, CDR1 is SNHLY and CDR2 is FYNNEI. The length of the CDR3 is 17 residues. This CDR3 is CASSLRTGAQSSYEQYF. The CDR3 nucleotides are TGTGCCAGCAGTCTAAGAACAGGGGCCCAATCCTCCTACGAGCAGTACTTC.

In its sample, this clonotype is medium-sized. V usage is TRBV27 and J usage is TRBJ2-7; the match to TRBD1 covers 9 bases. The CDR3 has 13 amino acids. CDR1 is MNHEY, CDR2 SMNVEV, per germline (reference sequence). The V gene end was trimmed by 4 bases and the J gene end by 6 bases; junction bases not matched to a gene: 4. For the CDR3, the DNA is TGTGCCAGCAGTTGGACAGGGGCCGGCGAGCAGTACTTC. It encodes CASSWTGAGEQYF.

Judged by abundance, this clonotype is large. J is TRBJ2-1 and V is TRBV27; no clear D. Trimming shortened V by 5 bases and J by 10 bases, and 15 bases separated the two germline ends. Looked up from germline, CDR1 is MNHEY and CDR2 is SMNVEV (reference sequence). The CDR3 is made up of 13 amino acids. The CDR3 DNA is TGTGCCAGCAGTCCCACGACTGCCGCGGAGCAGTTCTTC. It codes for CASSPTTAAEQFF.

Judged by abundance, this clonotype is large (0.1 to 1%). The CDR3 DNA is TGTGCCAGCAGTTTTTTGACAGGGGGAGGCTCCTACAATGAGCAGTTCTTC. Translated: CASSFLTGGGSYNEQFF. The chain carries TRBV28 and TRBJ2-1, with 9 bases that match TRBD1. The CDR3 runs 17 residues. J gave up 0 bases and V 3 bases, and 6 bases lay outside the gene matches. CDR1 and CDR2 from the germline V gene are MDHEN and SYDVKM.

The chain links TRBV19 to TRBJ1-1, with 7 bases matching TRBD1. This CDR3 is built from 13 residues. The germline V gene has CDR1 LNHDA and CDR2 SQIVND (reference sequence). The trim removed 8 bases at V and 1 base at J, leaving 4 bases unmatched. CDR3 coding DNA: TGTGCCAGTGACAGGGTTCCGAACACTGAAGCTTTCTTT. It yields the protein CASDRVPNTEAFF.

About this clonotype: A read error may be the cause here, since a much bigger clone is one base away. V usage is TRBV19 and J usage is TRBJ2-1, with D possibly being TRBD2 (5 bases). The better agreement between TRBJ2-7 and the DNA end casts doubt on the J call. The CDR3 loop spans 11 amino acids. Per germline, CDR1 LNHDA and CDR2 SQIVND (reference sequence). The CDR3: CASSDYNEQYF. The DNA for the CDR3 is TGTGCCAGTAGTGACTACAATGAGCAGTACTTC.

This clonotype is classed as medium-sized. At one end the junction does not follow the germline gene, possibly because of a read error. The chain employs TRBV7-2 and TRBJ2-4, with TRBD1 matching 11 bases. Germline values: CDR1 SGHTA, CDR2 FQGNSA. The CDR3 extends over 13 amino acids. CDR3 sequence: CASTIRTGGSESF. CDR3 in DNA: TGTGCCAGCACCATTAGGACAGGGGGCTCTGAGTCCTTC.

This clonotype is medium-sized. The V and J genes are TRBV9 and TRBJ2-3; 9 bases align to TRBD2. The V and J ends lost 1 base and 3 bases, in that order; junction bases with no gene match: 3. CDR1 is SGDLS and CDR2 is YYNGEE in the germline V gene. This CDR3 is built from 15 residues. The CDR3 protein is CASSVLAGPTDTQYF. The CDR3 DNA is TGTGCCAGCAGCGTACTAGCGGGGCCTACAGATACGCAGTATTTT.

The rearrangement joins TRBV29-1 to TRBJ1-1; D uncertain. Deletions cut 1 base from V and 6 bases from J, with 3 bases between. CDR3 size: 10 residues. Germline lookup yields CDR1 SQVTM and CDR2 ANQGSEA. The CDR3 loop is CSVEVPEAFF. CDR3 sequence (DNA): TGCAGCGTTGAAGTGCCTGAAGCTTTCTTT.

In its sample, this clonotype is hyperexpanded (1% or more). An end of the junction differs from the germline gene, which may be a read error. The chain links TRBV28 to TRBJ2-7; D is perhaps TRBD1 (6 bases). CDR1 is MDHEN, CDR2 SYDVKM, per germline. The length of the CDR3 is 16 residues. CDR3 amino acids: CASSPTPKPDRITLDF. DNA of the CDR3: TGTGCCAGCAGCCCTACCCCCAAACCTGACAGGATTACTTTGGACTTC. Combining the CDR3 with reference TRBV28 and TRBJ2-7 gives the whole variable domain DVKVTQSSRYLVKRTGEKVFLECVQDMDHENMFWYRQDPGLGLRLIYFSYDVKMKEKGDIPEGYSVSREKKERFSLILESASTNQTSMYLCASSPTPKPDRITLDFGPGTRLTVT.

Sample share makes this clonotype large. A much bigger clone sits one base away, suggesting this may be a read error. The V and J genes are TRBV27 and TRBJ2-5; no reliable D call. V lost 2 bases, J lost 7 bases, and 14 bases lay in between. Germline V lookup: CDR1 MNHEY, CDR2 SMNVEV (reference sequence). The CDR3 loop spans 14 amino acids. CDR3 loop: CASSLGAGFATQYF. The CDR3, as DNA: TGTGCCAGCAGTTTAGGAGCAGGATTTGCGACCCAGTACTTC.

This clonotype was seen a handful of times. The chain employs TRBV2 and TRBJ2-3, with TRBD2 identical over 7 bases. This CDR3 spans 14 amino acids. J was trimmed by 2 bases and V by 7 bases; bases with no gene match: 6. Germline lookup yields CDR1 SNHLY and CDR2 FYNNEI. The CDR3 loop is CASTEGTITDTQYF. CDR3 nucleotides: TGTGCCAGCACCGAAGGGACTATCACAGATACGCAGTATTTT.

This clonotype is large (0.1 to 1%). The chain joins TRBV28 to TRBJ2-3; 13 bases align to TRBD2. This CDR3 contains 16 residues. The V gene end was trimmed by 5 bases and the J gene end by 6 bases; junction bases not matched to a gene: 8. In germline, CDR1 is MDHEN, CDR2 SYDVKM. Written as DNA, the CDR3 is TGTGCCAGCAGTCCACTAGCGGGAGGGCAGTTCGATACGCAGTATTTT. Amino acid sequence: CASSPLAGGQFDTQYF. The entire variable domain, with the rest obtained from reference TRBV28 and TRBJ2-3, is as follows: DVKVTQSSRYLVKRTGEKVFLECVQDMDHENMFWYRQDPGLGLRLIYFSYDVKMKEKGDIPEGYSVSREKKERFSLILESASTNQTSMYLCASSPLAGGQFDTQYFGPGTRLTVL.

By share of the sample, this clonotype is large. One end of the junction varies from germline; a read error may be responsible. The chain uses TRBV29-1 and TRBJ2-3, with TRBD1 as a possible D gene (5 bases). Germline CDR1 and CDR2: SQVTM and ANQGSEA. The CDR3 contains 13 residues. CDR3 sequence: CSVVGRVADTQYF. As DNA, the CDR3 is TGCAGTGTTGTCGGCAGGGTAGCAGATACGCAGTATTTT.

This clonotype ranks as large. The rearrangement uses TRBV6-2 or TRBV6-3 and TRBJ2-1; D uncertain. Germline CDR1 is MNHEY and CDR2 is SVGEGT. V was clipped by 2 bases and J by 10 bases, with 9 bases between them. The CDR3 has 12 residues. This CDR3 is CASSYPDPEQFF. As DNA, the CDR3 is TGTGCCAGCAGTTACCCGGACCCAGAGCAGTTCTTC.

This clonotype is large within its sample. CDR3 sequence reads: CATSRTVHFQNTEAFF. DNA of the CDR3: TGTGCCACCTCCCGGACAGTCCACTTCCAGAACACTGAAGCTTTCTTT. V and J are TRBV28 and TRBJ1-1; a possible D gene is TRBD1 (6 bases). The germline V and J ends were trimmed by 10 bases and 1 base, with 22 bases remaining between them. Germline values: CDR1 MDHEN, CDR2 SYDVKM. The CDR3 sequence is 16 residues long.

This clonotype rates as large. The chain joins TRBV28 to TRBJ2-1; 11 positions match TRBD2. The CDR3 is made up of 21 amino acids. Unmatched junction bases numbered 25, after V lost 0 bases and J lost 12 bases. Germline V gene lookup returns CDR1 MDHEN and CDR2 SYDVKM. The CDR3 DNA is TGTGCCAGCAGTTTATGGACATGGGGGACTAGCGGAGACCGGATTTTTCTTGGGCAGTTCTTC. Residues: CASSLWTWGTSGDRIFLGQFF.